Sequencing of this TCR beta chain was carried out in a study of T-cell memory formation after mild COVID-19. As for the study in general: The TCR clusters were mostly specific to one donor.

Constant-segment primers were used for 5'RACE, and the resulting TCR alpha and TCR beta cDNA libraries carried sample barcodes and UMIs. One entry per CDR3 protein, called by TCRdb with MiXCR from the 5' RACE reads. The sample includes under 250,000 distinct CDR3 sequences, 15% of them seen just once. Study-level points and caveats: The appearance of some responding clones in pre-infection memory suggested that cross-reactive memory joined. For second-wave clones that peaked at day 37, SARS-CoV-2 specificity went unverified.

V was clipped by 4 bases and J by 2 bases, with 15 bases between them. Germline V gene sequence: CDR1 LNHDA, CDR2 SQIVND (reference sequence). This CDR3 contains 15 residues. This clonotype turned up a few times. The antigen is not known. The chain combines TRBV19 with TRBJ2-7, with a tentative D call TRBD2 (6 bases). The receptor's source is an adult woman who had mild COVID-19 (a few samples of this study predate the infection). Cell type and time point are not known. Sequenced material: PBMCs or a T cell subset sorted from them (not recorded which). The CDR3 sequence is CASSNPGRTTYEQYF. The CDR3 coding sequence is TGTGCCAGTAGTAACCCGGGACGGACTACCTACGAGCAGTACTTC.